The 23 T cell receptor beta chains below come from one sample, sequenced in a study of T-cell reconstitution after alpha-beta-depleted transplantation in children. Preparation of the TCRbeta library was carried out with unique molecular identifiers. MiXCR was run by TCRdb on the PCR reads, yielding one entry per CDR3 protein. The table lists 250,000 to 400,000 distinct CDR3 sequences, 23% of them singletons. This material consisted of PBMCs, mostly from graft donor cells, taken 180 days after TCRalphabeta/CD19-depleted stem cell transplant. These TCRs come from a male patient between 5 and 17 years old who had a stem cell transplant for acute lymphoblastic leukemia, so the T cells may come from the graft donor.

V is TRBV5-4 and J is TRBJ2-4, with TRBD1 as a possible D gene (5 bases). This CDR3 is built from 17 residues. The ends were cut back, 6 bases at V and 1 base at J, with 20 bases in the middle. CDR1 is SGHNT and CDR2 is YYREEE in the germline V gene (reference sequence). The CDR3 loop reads CASTWTSSFEAKNIQYF. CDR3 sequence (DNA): TGTGCCAGCACCTGGACATCCAGCTTTGAGGCCAAAAACATTCAGTACTTC.

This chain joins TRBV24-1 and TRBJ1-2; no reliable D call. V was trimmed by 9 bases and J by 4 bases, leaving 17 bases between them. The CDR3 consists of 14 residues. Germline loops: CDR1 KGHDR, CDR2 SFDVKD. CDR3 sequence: CATYWAVKAYGYTF. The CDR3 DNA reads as TGTGCCACCTACTGGGCAGTTAAGGCCTATGGCTACACCTTC.

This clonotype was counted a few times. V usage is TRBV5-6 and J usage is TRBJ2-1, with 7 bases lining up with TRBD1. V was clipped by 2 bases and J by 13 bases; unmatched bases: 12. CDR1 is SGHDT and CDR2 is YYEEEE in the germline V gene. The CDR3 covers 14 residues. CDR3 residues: CASSFGTAYYSQFF. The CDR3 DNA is TGTGCCAGCAGCTTCGGGACAGCCTACTATAGTCAGTTCTTC. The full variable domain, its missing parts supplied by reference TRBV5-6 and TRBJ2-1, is DAGVTQSPTHLIKTRGQQVTLRCSPKSGHDTVSWYQQALGQGPQFIFQYYEEEERQRGNFPDRFSGHQFPNYSSELNVNALLLGDSALYLCASSFGTAYYSQFFGPGTRLTVL.

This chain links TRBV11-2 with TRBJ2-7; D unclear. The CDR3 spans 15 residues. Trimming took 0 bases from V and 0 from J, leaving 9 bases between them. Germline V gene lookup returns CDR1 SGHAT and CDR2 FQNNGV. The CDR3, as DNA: TGTGCCAGCAGCTTAGATGGCAGGAGCTCCTACGAGCAGTACTTC. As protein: CASSLDGRSSYEQYF. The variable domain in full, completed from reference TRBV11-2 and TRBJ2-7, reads EAGVAQSPRYKIIEKRQSVAFWCNPISGHATLYWYQQILGQGPKLLIQFQNNGVVDDSQLPKDRFSAERLKGVDSTLKIQPAKLEDSAVYLCASSLDGRSSYEQYFGPGTRLTVT.

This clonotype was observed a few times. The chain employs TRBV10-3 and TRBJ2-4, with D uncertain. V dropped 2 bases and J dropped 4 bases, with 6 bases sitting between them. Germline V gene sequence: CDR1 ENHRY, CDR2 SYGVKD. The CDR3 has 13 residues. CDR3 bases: TGTGCCATCAGTGAGGCTAATAAAAACATTCAGTACTTC. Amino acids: CAISEANKNIQYF.

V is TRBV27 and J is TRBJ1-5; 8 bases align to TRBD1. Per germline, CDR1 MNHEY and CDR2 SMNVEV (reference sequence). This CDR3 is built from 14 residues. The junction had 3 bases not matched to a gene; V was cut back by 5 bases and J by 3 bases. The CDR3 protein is CASSAGQANQPQHF. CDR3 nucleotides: TGTGCCAGCAGTGCGGGACAGGCCAATCAGCCCCAGCATTTT.

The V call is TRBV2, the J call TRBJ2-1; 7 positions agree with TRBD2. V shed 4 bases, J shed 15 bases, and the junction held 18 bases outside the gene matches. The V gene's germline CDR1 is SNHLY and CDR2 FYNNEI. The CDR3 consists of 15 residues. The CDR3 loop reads CASSGSVGRRGGRFF. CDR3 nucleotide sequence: TGTGCCAGCAGTGGTTCGGTCGGGAGGAGGGGAGGACGGTTCTTC.

CDR3 in DNA: TGTGCCAGCGGCGGGGGGAGCACAGATACGCAGTATTTT. Translated, it gives CASGGGSTDTQYF. The rearrangement joins TRBV12-3 or TRBV12-4 to TRBJ2-3; 8 bases are a match to TRBD2. V dropped 8 bases and J dropped 0; count of bases not matched to a gene: 1. This CDR3 spans 13 amino acids.

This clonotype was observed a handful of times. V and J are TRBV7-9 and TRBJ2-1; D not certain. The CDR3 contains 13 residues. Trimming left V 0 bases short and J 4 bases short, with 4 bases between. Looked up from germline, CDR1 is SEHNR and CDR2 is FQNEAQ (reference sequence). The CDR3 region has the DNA TGTGCCAGCAGCTTAGCGGAATACAATGAGCAGTTCTTC. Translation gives CASSLAEYNEQFF. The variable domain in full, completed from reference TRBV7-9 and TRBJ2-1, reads DTGVSQNPRHKITKRGQNVTFRCDPISEHNRLYWYRQTLGQGPEFLTYFQNEAQLEKSRLLSDRFSAERPKGSFSTLEIQRTEQGDSAMYLCASSLAEYNEQFFGPGTRLTVL.

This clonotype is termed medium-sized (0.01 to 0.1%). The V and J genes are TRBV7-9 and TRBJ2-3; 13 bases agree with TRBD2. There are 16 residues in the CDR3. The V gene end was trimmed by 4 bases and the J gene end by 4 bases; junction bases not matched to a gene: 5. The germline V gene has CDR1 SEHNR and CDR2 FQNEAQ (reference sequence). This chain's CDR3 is CASSSGLAGAADTQYF. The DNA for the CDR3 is TGTGCCAGCAGCTCCGGACTAGCGGGAGCGGCAGATACGCAGTATTTT.

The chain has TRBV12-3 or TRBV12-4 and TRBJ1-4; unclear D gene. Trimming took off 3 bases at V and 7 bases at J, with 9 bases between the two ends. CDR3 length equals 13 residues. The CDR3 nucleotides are TGTGCCAGCAGTTTCTTGGAGGGTGAAAAACTGTTTTTT. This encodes CASSFLEGEKLFF.

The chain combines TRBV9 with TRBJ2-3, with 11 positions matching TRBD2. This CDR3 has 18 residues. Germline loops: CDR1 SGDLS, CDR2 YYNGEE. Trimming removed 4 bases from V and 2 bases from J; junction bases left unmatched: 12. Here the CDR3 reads CASSPFPGTSGITDTQYF. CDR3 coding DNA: TGTGCCAGCAGCCCCTTTCCCGGGACTAGCGGAATCACAGATACGCAGTATTTT.

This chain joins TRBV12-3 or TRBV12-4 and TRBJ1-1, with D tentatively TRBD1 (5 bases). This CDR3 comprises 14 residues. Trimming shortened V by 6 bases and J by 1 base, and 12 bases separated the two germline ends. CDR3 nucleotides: TGTGCCAGCAGGAAACCGGGGCCGAACACTGAAGCTTTCTTT. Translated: CASRKPGPNTEAFF.

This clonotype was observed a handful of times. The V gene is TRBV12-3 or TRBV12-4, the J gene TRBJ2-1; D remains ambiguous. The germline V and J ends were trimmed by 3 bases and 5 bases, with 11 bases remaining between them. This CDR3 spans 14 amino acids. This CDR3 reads CASSLSTRDNEQFF. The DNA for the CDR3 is TGTGCCAGCAGTTTGAGTACCCGGGACAATGAGCAGTTCTTC.

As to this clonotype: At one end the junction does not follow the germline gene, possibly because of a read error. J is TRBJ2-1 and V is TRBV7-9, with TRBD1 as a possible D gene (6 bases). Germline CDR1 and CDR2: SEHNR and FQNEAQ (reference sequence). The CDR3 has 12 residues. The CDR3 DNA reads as TGTGCCAGCAGCTTTGAAGCGGCCCGACAGGCCTTC. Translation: CASSFEAARQAF.

CDR3 coding DNA: TGTGCCAGCAGCTCACTCGGACTAGCTCCGCCCGGGGAGACCCAGTACTTC. Amino acid sequence: CASSSLGLAPPGETQYF. V usage is TRBV13 and J usage is TRBJ2-5, with 8 bases lining up with TRBD2. This CDR3 is 17 amino acids long. The germline V gene has CDR1 PRHDT and CDR2 FYEKMQ (reference sequence). Germline trimming cut 4 bases from V and 5 bases from J; bases unmatched to any gene: 15.

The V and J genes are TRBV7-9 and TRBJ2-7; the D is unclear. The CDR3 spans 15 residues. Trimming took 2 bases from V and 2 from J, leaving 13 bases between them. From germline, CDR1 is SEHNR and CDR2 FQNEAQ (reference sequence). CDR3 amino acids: CASSLKQTDPYEQYF. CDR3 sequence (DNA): TGTGCCAGCAGCTTAAAACAGACCGACCCCTACGAGCAGTACTTC.

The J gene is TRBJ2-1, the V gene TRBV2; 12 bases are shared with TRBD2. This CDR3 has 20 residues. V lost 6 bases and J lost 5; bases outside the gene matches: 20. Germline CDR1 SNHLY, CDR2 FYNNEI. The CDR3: CASSPGGLTSGSWSDNEQFF. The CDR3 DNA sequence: TGTGCCAGCAGCCCAGGGGGGCTGACTAGCGGGAGTTGGTCTGACAATGAGCAGTTCTTC. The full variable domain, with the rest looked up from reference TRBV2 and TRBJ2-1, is EPEVTQTPSHQVTQMGQEVILRCVPISNHLYFYWYRQILGQKVEFLVSFYNNEISEKSEIFDDQFSVERPDGSNFTLKIRSTKLEDSAMYFCASSPGGLTSGSWSDNEQFFGPGTRLTVL.

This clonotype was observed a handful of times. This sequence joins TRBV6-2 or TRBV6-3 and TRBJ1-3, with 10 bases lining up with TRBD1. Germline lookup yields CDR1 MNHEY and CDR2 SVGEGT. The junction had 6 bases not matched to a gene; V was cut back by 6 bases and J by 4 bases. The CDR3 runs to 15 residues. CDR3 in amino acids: CASRRQGANGNTIYF. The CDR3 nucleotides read TGTGCCAGCAGACGACAGGGGGCTAACGGAAACACCATATATTTT.

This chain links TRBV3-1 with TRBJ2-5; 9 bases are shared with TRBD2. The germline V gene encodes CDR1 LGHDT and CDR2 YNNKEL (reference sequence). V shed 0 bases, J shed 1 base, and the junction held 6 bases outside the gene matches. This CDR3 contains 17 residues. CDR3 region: CASSQEWLAGPQETQYF. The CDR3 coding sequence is TGTGCCAGCAGCCAAGAGTGGCTAGCGGGACCCCAAGAGACCCAGTACTTC.

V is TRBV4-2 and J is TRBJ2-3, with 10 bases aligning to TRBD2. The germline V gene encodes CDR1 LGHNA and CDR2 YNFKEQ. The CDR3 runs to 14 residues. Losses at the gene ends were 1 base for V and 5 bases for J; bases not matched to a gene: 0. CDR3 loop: CASSQGLAGDTQYF. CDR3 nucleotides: TGTGCCAGCAGCCAAGGACTAGCGGGAGATACGCAGTATTTT.

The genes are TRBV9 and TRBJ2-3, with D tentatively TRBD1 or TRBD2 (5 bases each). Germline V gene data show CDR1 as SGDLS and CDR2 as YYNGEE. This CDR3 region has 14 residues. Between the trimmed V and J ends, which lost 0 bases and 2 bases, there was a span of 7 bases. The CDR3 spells CASSVEGPTDTQYF. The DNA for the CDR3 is TGTGCCAGCAGCGTAGAGGGACCCACAGATACGCAGTATTTT.

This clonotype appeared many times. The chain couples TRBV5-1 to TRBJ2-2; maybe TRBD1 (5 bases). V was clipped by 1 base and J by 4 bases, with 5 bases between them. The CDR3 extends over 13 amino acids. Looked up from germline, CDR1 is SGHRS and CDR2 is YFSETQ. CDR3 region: CASSLQGTGELFF. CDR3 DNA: TGCGCCAGCAGCTTGCAGGGCACCGGGGAGCTGTTTTTT. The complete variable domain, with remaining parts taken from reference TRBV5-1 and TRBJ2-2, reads KAGVTQTPRYLIKTRGQQVTLSCSPISGHRSVSWYQQTPGQGLQFLFEYFSETQRNKGNFPGRFSGRQFSNSRSEMNVSTLELGDSALYLCASSLQGTGELFFGEGSRLTVL.